The clone carrying this TCR beta chain turned up a few times. V dropped 4 bases and J dropped 5; count of bases not matched to a gene: 7. CDR3 size: 17 residues. From germline, CDR1 is SGHRS and CDR2 YFSETQ. TCRdb re-analysed the 5' RACE reads in MiXCR, keeping a single row per CDR3 protein. The table records about 64,000 distinct CDR3 sequences, around a fifth of them present only once. The material sequenced was memory CD4+ T cells sorted from a lymph node. Indicated subset: memory CD4+ T cells, CD4+CD45RO+CD25-. This chain links TRBV5-1 with TRBJ2-2; 14 bases align to TRBD2. The TCR originated in a female donor with breast cancer. In DNA form, the CDR3 reads TGCGCCAGCAGCCATGGGACTAGCGGGAGAGGTACCGGGGAGCTGTTTTTT. This gives the protein CASSHGTSGRGTGELFF.